This T cell receptor beta chain came from a study of radiotherapy plus CTLA-4 blockade in lung cancer. Overall study: Under 20% of patients responded objectively, and about 32% achieved disease control. Overall study findings and caveats: In blood, TCR clones derived from the tumor expanded after radiotherapy plus ipilimumab. Alongside interferon-beta, early blood T cell clone dynamics were reportedly the best predictor of response.

CDR1 SNHLY and CDR2 FYNNEI come from the germline V gene. After removal of 0 bases from V and 3 bases from J, the junction contained 14 bases not matched to a gene. The CDR3 loop spans 19 amino acids. Treatment of patients with chemo-refractory metastatic non-small-cell lung cancer consisted of focal radiation plus CTLA-4 blockade with ipilimumab. The method was immunoSEQ multiplex PCR; TCRdb's version includes in-frame clones alone and lacks a portion of them. Of 130,000 or so clones detected, more than 80% appear once; the ten largest clones hold about 7%. Comments on this clone: Its antigen remains unidentified.

This specimen consisted of peripheral blood, obtained from a patient treated with radiotherapy plus ipilimumab. The clonotype comes from a human donor with non-small cell lung cancer that progressed on radiotherapy plus ipilimumab. The rearrangement uses TRBV2 and TRBJ2-5, with 9 bases that match TRBD2. The DNA for the CDR3 is TGTGCCAGCAGTGAAGCGAAGACCCCCTGGCGGGAGGGGGAAGAGACCCAGTACTTC. Its protein is CASSEAKTPWREGEETQYF.